The sequence of this T cell receptor beta chain was determined in a study of blood T cell repertoires in COVID-19. Overall study context: The United States, Italy and Spain were the sources of the acute and convalescent COVID-19 samples. PBMCs, B-cell-depleted T cells, or T cells provided the cDNA or gDNA that made up the material.

Per the authors' pipeline: Reference gene primer amplification yielded estimated nucleated cell counts. This table comes from immunoSEQ multiplex PCR, and its TCRdb copy is limited to in-frame clones, with some not included. D and trimming come from the DNA, and the V and J calls and clone size come from that table. The data hold under 14,000 clones, with nearly 90% observed a single time. This TCR was recovered from a man aged 30 to 45 with active or convalescent COVID-19. The specimen sequenced was peripheral blood.

The CDR3 is CASSRQTDSPLHF. CDR3 nucleotide sequence: TGTGCCAGCAGCCGTCAGACAGATTCACCCCTCCACTTT. The J gene is TRBJ1-6, the V gene TRBV3-1 (or the pseudogene TRBV3-2); perhaps TRBD1 as D (5 bases). The CDR3 runs to 13 residues. The V and J ends lost 4 bases and 8 bases respectively, with 9 bases between them. Germline CDR1 is LGHDT and CDR2 is YNNKEL (reference sequence).